Following are 18 T cell receptor beta chains from one sample sequenced in a study of tumor-infiltrating lymphocytes in primary liver carcinoma. Researchers generated TCR beta cDNA from about 530 ng of total RNA, relying on a constant-region primer. Nested multiplex PCR, run for three rounds with slightly modified ARM-PCR, yielded TCR beta libraries. The first two PCR rounds, around 10 cycles each, used TRBV1-TRBV30 forward primers and a C-beta reverse primer. TCRdb re-called the multiplex PCR reads through MiXCR, storing one row per CDR3 protein. The table includes 40,000 to 55,000 distinct CDR3 sequences, about two thirds detected once. The study co-extracted DNA and RNA from around 20-30 mg of unsorted bulk tissue. The source material was liver tumor tissue from sampling region 5. The subset is: tumor region T5, tumor centre. These receptors originate from a man aged 35 to 55 with primary liver carcinoma and hepatitis B virus infection.

To note about this clonotype: Without the conserved terminal phenylalanine or tryptophan, this CDR3 likely stems from a read error. The chain combines TRBV5-5 with TRBJ2-7, with TRBD1 matching over 8 bases. The CDR3 totals 15 residues. J gave up 4 bases and V 3 bases, and 9 bases lay outside the gene matches. The germline CDR1 and CDR2 sequences are SGHKS and YYEKEE (reference sequence). CDR3: CASSWAGTGGYEQYL. The CDR3 DNA is TGTGCCAGCAGCTGGGCCGGGACAGGAGGTTACGAGCAGTACCTC.

The J gene is TRBJ2-3, the V gene TRBV11-1; TRBD1 aligns across 7 bases. This CDR3 is 15 amino acids long. The germline V gene has CDR1 SGHAT and CDR2 FQDESV (reference sequence). V dropped 11 bases and J dropped 6; count of bases not matched to a gene: 17. CDR3 sequence (DNA): TGTGCCGACAGCTTAGGAAGGGGGCTCGTGGATACGCAGTATTTT. Its translation is CADSLGRGLVDTQYF.

This clonotype was seen a single time. It is likely a read error, because the conserved phenylalanine at the end of the CDR3 is missing. The DNA is left out, because the CDR3 cannot be placed on it with certainty; the CDR3 is given as TCRdb lists it. The V gene is TRBV21-1, the J gene TRBJ2-5. TRBV21-1 is described as a pseudogene. The CDR3 is 13 amino acids in total, end residues counted. The CDR3: CASSTHDGEIQYI.

In this sample, this clonotype turned up once. This CDR3 fails to terminate in the conserved phenylalanine or tryptophan, so it likely reflects a read error. The chain has TRBV29-1 and TRBJ2-7; 7 nucleotides align to TRBD1. V lost 6 bases and J lost 2; bases outside the gene matches: 7. Germline V gene data show CDR1 as SQVTM and CDR2 as ANQGSEA. The CDR3 has 13 amino acids. The CDR3 region is CSVFGQAAYEQYS. The CDR3 bases are TGCAGCGTCTTCGGACAGGCCGCCTACGAGCAGTACTCC.

V and J are TRBV11-2 and TRBJ2-2; 9 bases are a match to TRBD2. Germline-derived CDR1 and CDR2 are SGHAT and FQNNGV. Unmatched junction bases numbered 8, after V lost 6 bases and J lost 6 bases. The CDR3 has 15 residues. CDR3 DNA: TGTGCCAGCAGGATGGTAGCGGGAGTATCCGGGGAGCTGTTTTTT. Encoded protein: CASRMVAGVSGELFF.

On this clonotype itself: Here the CDR3 omits its conserved ending phenylalanine or tryptophan, so a read error is the likely source. No DNA is shown, since the ends of the CDR3 on it are uncertain; the CDR3 is the one TCRdb lists. This rearrangement joins TRBV11-1 to TRBJ2-7. The CDR3 has 15 residues if both end residues are counted. Germline V gene sequence: CDR1 SGHAT, CDR2 FQDESV (reference sequence). The CDR3 spells CASSFDEQFSYERYL.

As to this clonotype: At one end, the junction sequence differs from germline, possibly due to a read error. V and J are TRBV30 and TRBJ2-2; D is undetermined. This CDR3 is 15 amino acids long. Per germline, CDR1 GTSNPN and CDR2 SVGIG (reference sequence). The CDR3 coding sequence is TGTGCCTGGAGTGTAGATGGCTTCTCCACCAGGGAGCTGTTTTTT. Amino acid sequence: CAWSVDGFSTRELFF. Variable domain in full (rest from reference TRBV30 and TRBJ2-2): SQTIHQWPATLVQPVGSPLSLECTVEGTSNPNLYWYRQAAGRGLQLLFYSVGIGQISSEVPQNLSASRPQDRQFILSSKKLLLSDSGFYLCAWSVDGFSTRELFFGEGSRLTVL.

To note about this clonotype: An end of the junction differs from the germline gene, which may be a read error. V gene TRBV12-3 or TRBV12-4 combines with J gene TRBJ1-1; D might be TRBD1 (6 bases). The CDR3 runs 14 residues. For the CDR3, the DNA is TGTGCCGGCAGTCCCCAACAGGGTAGCACTGAAGCTTTCTTC. It codes for CAGSPQQGSTEAFF.

With respect to this clonotype: This CDR3 fails to terminate in the conserved phenylalanine or tryptophan, so it likely reflects a read error. The chain has TRBV27 and TRBJ2-7; the D gene is possibly TRBD1 (6 bases). Germline V CDR1 and CDR2: MNHEY, SMNVEV (reference sequence). The CDR3 runs 14 residues. With 7 bases removed from V and 4 bases from J, the gap between germline ends came to 17 bases. DNA of the CDR3: TGTGCCAGCAAGTACAACAGGGATTATTACGAGCAGTACTTA. It codes for CASKYNRDYYEQYL.

A word on this clonotype: Since the CDR3 does not end with the conserved phenylalanine or tryptophan, this likely comes from a read error. The chain employs TRBV10-1 and TRBJ1-2, with D uncertain. The V end was cut by 3 bases, the J end by 7 bases, with 15 bases between. Germline values: CDR1 WNHNN, CDR2 SYGVQD (reference sequence). The CDR3 runs to 14 residues. CDR3 protein: CASSDSQRKTGYTI. The CDR3 DNA sequence: TGCGCCAGCAGTGATAGCCAGAGGAAAACTGGCTACACCATC.

This clonotype was recorded many times. The rearrangement joins TRBV7-9 to TRBJ2-3, with TRBD2 identical over 10 bases. The V and J ends lost 5 bases and 0 bases, in that order; junction bases with no gene match: 2. CDR1 is SEHNR, CDR2 FQNEAQ, per germline (reference sequence). This CDR3 is built from 15 residues. CDR3 in DNA: TGTGCCAGCAGCCCTAGCGGGAGAAGCACAGATACGCAGTATTTT. This encodes CASSPSGRSTDTQYF. Supplemented by reference TRBV7-9 and TRBJ2-3, the full variable domain reads DTGVSQNPRHKITKRGQNVTFRCDPISEHNRLYWYRQTLGQGPEFLTYFQNEAQLEKSRLLSDRFSAERPKGSFSTLEIQRTEQGDSAMYLCASSPSGRSTDTQYFGPGTRLTVL.

Details on this clonotype: A much larger clonotype is one base distant, so this may be a read error. The chain uses TRBV6-4 and TRBJ2-1, with TRBD2 matching 10 bases. Germline V gene lookup returns CDR1 MRHNA and CDR2 SNTAGT. CDR3 size: 17 residues. The CDR3 protein is CASSASGRTGSYKEQFF. CDR3 DNA sequence: TGTGCCAGCAGTGCTAGCGGGAGAACGGGCTCCTACAAAGAGCAGTTCTTC.

This rearrangement joins TRBV5-4 to TRBJ2-3; TRBD2 is a possible D gene (6 bases). Per germline, CDR1 SGHNT and CDR2 YYREEE (reference sequence). The CDR3 has 15 residues. Trimming cost V 5 bases and J 3 bases, with 16 bases left between them. For the CDR3, the DNA is TGTGCCAGCAGGGCTAACGGGACTGGGACAGATACGCAGTATTTT. It specifies CASRANGTGTDTQYF.

This clonotype was detected many times. CDR3 nucleotide sequence: TGCAGCGCTGGATCTGTCCCTTTAAGCACAGATACGCAGTATTTT. Protein sequence: CSAGSVPLSTDTQYF. The chain has TRBV29-1 and TRBJ2-3; D is unclear. The CDR3 contains 15 residues. The V end was cut by 7 bases, the J end by 0 bases, with 17 bases between. In germline, CDR1 is SQVTM, CDR2 ANQGSEA.

This clonotype was counted ten times or more. This chain joins TRBV11-2 and TRBJ2-3; TRBD2 matches at 7 bases. This CDR3 is built from 16 residues. With V trimmed by 5 bases and J by 4 bases, 12 bases remained unmatched. Germline CDR1 is SGHAT and CDR2 is FQNNGV. The CDR3 sequence is CASSPVGGGVPDTQYF. CDR3 nucleotide sequence: TGTGCCAGCAGCCCAGTTGGGGGAGGGGTCCCAGATACGCAGTATTTT.

Note on this clonotype: A read error may account for a junction end that differs from germline. This chain links TRBV4-1 with TRBJ2-7, with a possible D match to TRBD2 (6 bases). This CDR3 region has 16 residues. Germline values: CDR1 MGHRA, CDR2 YSYEKL. The CDR3 sequence is CASSHERAGSGYERYF. The CDR3 bases are TGCGCCAGCAGCCACGAGAGGGCGGGAAGTGGCTACGAGCGGTACTTC.

This clonotype was found a few times. The chain employs TRBV20-1 and TRBJ2-3; TRBD2 matches 8 bases. Germline CDR1 DFQATT, CDR2 SNEGSKA (reference sequence). The CDR3 is 15 residues long. V lost 4 bases to trimming and J lost 2 bases; unmatched junction nucleotides: 8. CDR3 sequence: CSATAGGHFTDTQYF. The DNA of the CDR3 is TGCAGTGCTACCGCGGGAGGTCATTTCACAGATACGCAGTATTTT.

A remark on this clonotype: Relative to the germline gene, one junction end is altered; a read error may explain this. The V call is TRBV6-1, the J call TRBJ2-6; TRBD1 matches at 8 bases. Looked up from germline, CDR1 is MNHNS and CDR2 is SASEGT. The CDR3 totals 18 residues. The CDR3 here is CASSLWTGMTSGANVMTF. The CDR3 nucleotides read TGTGCCAGCAGTCTTTGGACAGGGATGACATCTGGGGCCAACGTCATGACTTTC.